The clone carrying this T cell receptor (beta chain) showed up just once. Germline CDR1 and CDR2: MNHEY and SVGAGI. The CDR3 contains 13 residues. Deletions cut 6 bases from V and 3 bases from J, with 11 bases between. cDNA came from about 0.5 to 1 ug RNA primed by random hexamers. Multiplex immunoSEQ PCR targeted 54 Vbeta and 13 Jbeta TCR beta segments. TCRdb ran MiXCR on the immunoSEQ multiplex PCR reads and lists one entry per CDR3 protein. In the table there are roughly 190,000 distinct CDR3 sequences, around 96% of which are singletons. This entry is derived from a study of CD8 T cells in Susac syndrome. The authors negatively isolated CD8+ and CD4+ T cells and FACS-enriched TEMRA cells.

The chain joins TRBV6-5 to TRBJ1-1; D gene uncertain. Sequencing used CD4+ T cells from PBMCs. The receptor was isolated from a human donor in good health. The CDR3: CASRSLGDTEAFF. The CDR3 DNA follows: TGTGCCAGCAGATCCCTGGGAGACACTGAAGCTTTCTTT.